The sample holds a few counts of the clone carrying this TCR beta chain. This sample is part of a study of CD8+ T cells in alopecia areata. Germline V gives CDR1 SEHNR, CDR2 FQNEAQ (reference sequence). Trimming removed 5 bases from V and 5 bases from J, with 9 bases in between. The CDR3 runs to 13 residues. Lesional scalp punch biopsies and peripheral blood were collected from alopecia areata patients. Following RNA extraction, reverse transcription yielded cDNA that acted as the sequencing template. Sequencing was performed with immunoSEQ multiplex PCR; in TCRdb, only in-frame clones are kept and a portion is missing. The sample contains fewer than 90,000 clones, about 51% of which appear only once.

The rearrangement links TRBV7-9 to TRBJ1-4; D not resolved. The sequencing sample was made of NKG2D-high CD8+ T cells sorted from blood. This receptor was identified in a human donor with alopecia areata. CDR3 sequence reads: CASSRWTNEKLFF. The CDR3 DNA reads as TGTGCCAGCAGCAGATGGACGAATGAAAAACTGTTTTTT. Complete variable domain (other parts from reference TRBV7-9 and TRBJ1-4): DTGVSQNPRHKITKRGQNVTFRCDPISEHNRLYWYRQTLGQGPEFLTYFQNEAQLEKSRLLSDRFSAERPKGSFSTLEIQRTEQGDSAMYLCASSRWTNEKLFFGSGTQLSVL.